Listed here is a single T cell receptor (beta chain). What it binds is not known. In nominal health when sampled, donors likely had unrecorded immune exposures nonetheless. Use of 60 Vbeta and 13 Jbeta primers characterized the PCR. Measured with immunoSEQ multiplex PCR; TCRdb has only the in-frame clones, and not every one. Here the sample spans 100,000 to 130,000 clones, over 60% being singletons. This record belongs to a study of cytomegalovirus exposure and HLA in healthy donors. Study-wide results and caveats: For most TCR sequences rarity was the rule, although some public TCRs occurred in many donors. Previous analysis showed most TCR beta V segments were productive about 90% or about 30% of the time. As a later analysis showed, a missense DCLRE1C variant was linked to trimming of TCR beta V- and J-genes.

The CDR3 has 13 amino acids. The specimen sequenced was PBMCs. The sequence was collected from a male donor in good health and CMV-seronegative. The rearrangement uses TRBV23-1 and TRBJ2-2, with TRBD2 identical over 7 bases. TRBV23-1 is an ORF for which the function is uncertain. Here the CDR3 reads CEIPTGGLGELFF. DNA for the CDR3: TGCGAAATACCAACGGGGGGTCTCGGGGAGCTGTTTTTT.